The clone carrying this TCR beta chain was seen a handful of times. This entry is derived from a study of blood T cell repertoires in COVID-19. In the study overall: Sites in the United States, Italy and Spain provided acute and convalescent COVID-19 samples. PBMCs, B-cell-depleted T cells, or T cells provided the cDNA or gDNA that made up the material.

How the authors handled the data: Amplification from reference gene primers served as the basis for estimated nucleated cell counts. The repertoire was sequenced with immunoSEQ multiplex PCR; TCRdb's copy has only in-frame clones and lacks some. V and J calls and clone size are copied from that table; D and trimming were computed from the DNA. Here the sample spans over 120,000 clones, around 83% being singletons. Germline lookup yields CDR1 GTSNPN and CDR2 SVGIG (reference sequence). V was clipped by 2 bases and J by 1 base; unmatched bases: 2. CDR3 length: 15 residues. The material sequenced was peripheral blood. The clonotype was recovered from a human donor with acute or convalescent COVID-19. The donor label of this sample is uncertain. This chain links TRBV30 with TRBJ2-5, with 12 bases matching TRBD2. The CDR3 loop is CAWSLTSGGQETQYF. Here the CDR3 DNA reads TGTGCCTGGAGTTTGACTAGCGGGGGCCAAGAGACCCAGTACTTC.